This TCR beta chain was found in a study of T cell repertoires in cytomegalovirus infection. Whole-study results and caveats: Clonotype analysis showed dominance of the ex vivo response by HLA-C-restricted CMV-specific TCR beta clonotypes.

From the reads, TCRdb called clonotypes with MiXCR, one entry per CDR3 protein. This table holds hundreds of thousands of distinct CDR3 sequences, 15% to 20% found once. The germline CDR1 and CDR2 sequences are SGHTA and FQGNSA. This CDR3 spans 15 amino acids. V lost 1 base and J lost 8, with 17 bases in between. This clonotype was counted ten times or more. Its antigen is unidentified. This receptor was identified in a human donor in good health (CMV status not recorded). Some clones in this sample may be carry-over from other donors' samples. The chain combines TRBV7-2 with TRBJ1-2; D possibly corresponds to TRBD1 (6 bases). Sequencing was carried out using PBMCs. The CDR3 is CASSLVALEGDGYTF. CDR3 nucleotide sequence: TGTGCCAGCAGCTTAGTTGCCCTCGAGGGGGACGGCTACACCTTC.